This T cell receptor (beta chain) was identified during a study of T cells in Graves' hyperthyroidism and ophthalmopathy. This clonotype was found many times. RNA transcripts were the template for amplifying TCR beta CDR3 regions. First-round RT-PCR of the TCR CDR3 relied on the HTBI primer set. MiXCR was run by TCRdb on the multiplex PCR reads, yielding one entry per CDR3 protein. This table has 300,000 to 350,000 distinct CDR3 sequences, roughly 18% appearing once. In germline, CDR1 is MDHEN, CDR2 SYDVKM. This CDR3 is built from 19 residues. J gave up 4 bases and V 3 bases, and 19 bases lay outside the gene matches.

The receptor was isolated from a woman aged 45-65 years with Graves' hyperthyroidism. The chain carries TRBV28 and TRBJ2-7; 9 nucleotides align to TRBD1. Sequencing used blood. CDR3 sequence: CASSFPPKTPGQGVYEQYF. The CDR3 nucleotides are TGTGCCAGCAGTTTCCCCCCAAAAACCCCGGGACAGGGAGTGTACGAGCAGTACTTC.